This T cell receptor beta chain stems from a study of T cell responses to AZD1222 COVID-19 vaccine (dated by TCRdb to about 2021). As for the study more broadly: TCR sequencing was performed for roughly 240 trial participants, of whom about 200 were given two doses of AZD1222 and 26 were given two doses of MenACWY control vaccine. Trial participants were enrolled by age into subgroups of 18-55, 56-69 and 70-plus years, and around 150, 29 and 61 TCR-sequenced participants, respectively, were included in these subgroups.

The CDR3 regions of human TCRbeta chains were analyzed by immunosequencing. The study's own analysis went as follows. TCRs in the repertoires were compared against a reference library of SARS-CoV-2-specific TCRs that had been generated with the MIRA antigen-specificity platform. Breadth was defined as the fraction of unique TCRs that were SARS-CoV-2-associated, and depth was defined as the fraction of total T cells that were SARS-CoV-2-associated. Using the MIRA data, every spike-specific TCR was mapped to the spike region that the TCR reacted to and assigned to either a CD4 or a CD8 class. Log10-transformed breadth and depth values were compared by one-way ANOVA with Sidak's multiple comparisons tests. This immuneACCESS table, as held by TCRdb, lists in-frame sequences with V and J called but not all clones. Of the missing ones, under half trace to an unresolved V gene in checked studies; the others have no known cause. V, J and clone size reflect that table, while D and trimming were determined from the DNA. This sample is represented by 110,000 or so clones; approximately 92% of them were singletons. The top ten constitute over 4% of the sample.

Trimming at the junction amounts to 5 bases on V and 0 bases on J, and the germline ends lie 19 bases apart. Reading the germline V gene gives CDR1 KGHSH and CDR2 LQKENI. Taken from cysteine to phenylalanine, the CDR3 has 17 residues. CDR3 DNA is the only sequence kept; it has 51 bases, read in frame from the first base. For this clone: Its antigen is currently not known. Qualities for individual bases were not recorded, and no much larger clone is one base off.

The label giving this sample's time point can be read as: about 28 days (+/-7) after the second vaccine dose. This specimen's treatment or condition label, interpreted: meningococcal conjugate vaccine given as trial control. Vaccinee samples came from UK trials COV001 and COV002, including a single-blind randomized controlled phase 2/3 trial of AZD1222 (ChAdOx1 nCoV-19) in healthy adults. For TCRbeta chain sequencing, PBMC samples were collected from trial participants at day 0 and at day 28 after the second dose. General conclusions and limits of the study: Participants were mostly white British, with more females than males. The authors suggested clonal diversity may have been underestimated. Conclusions about previously exposed vaccinees were limited because only six or seven AZD1222 recipients were SARS-CoV-2 seropositive at baseline. Nearly half of unique spike-specific TCRs reportedly recognized epitopes outside regions mutated in the B.1.351 and B.1.1.7 variants. The 56-69-year group was small, and its depth increase did not reach significance, likely because of low power. The whole spike protein was spanned by vaccine-associated CD4 TCRs, and dominant responses were seen in regions 160-218 and 743-854. After two AZD1222 doses, both the breadth and the depth of spike-specific TCRs were significantly higher than at day 0 and than in MenACWY recipients. Because no day 14 peak-response samples were available, the repertoires could be characterized only after the peak T cell response.

Recombination joined TRBV18 with TRBJ1-1; no D segment can be confidently identified. Sample: peripheral blood, taken 28 days after the second dose of the MenACWY control vaccine. This TCR came from an adult who received the MenACWY meningococcal vaccine as a control. The nucleotide sequence reads TGTGCCAGCTCAGCCGATTGGGCACCAGCTATGAACACTGAAGCTTTCTTT. This yields the protein CASSADWAPAMNTEAFF.